The source of this T cell receptor beta chain is a study of shared clonotypes between healthy human individuals. Regarding the study as a whole: Generally, naive subsets (rather than memory subsets) showed larger estimated richness. Rarefaction curves obtained for sorted subsets showed sequencing incomplete despite large depth.

Assay execution proceeded at the deep level. This table comes from immunoSEQ multiplex PCR, and its TCRdb copy is limited to in-frame clones, with some not included. The table shows over a million clones, with 96% occurring only once. This clone was seen just once. Its antigen remains unidentified. CD4+ cells underwent separation, giving CD45RA+ naive and CD45RA-negative memory subsets. The V and J ends lost 2 bases and 6 bases respectively, with 22 bases between them. CDR1 is GTSNPN, CDR2 SVGIG, per germline (reference sequence). This CDR3 spans 17 amino acids. The receptor's source is a man aged 30 to 45 in good health. Sequencing used naive CD4+ T cells sorted from blood. Documented subset: CD45RA+ positively selected. The chain couples TRBV30 to TRBJ1-4; the D is unclear. This CDR3 reads CAWSLRGPPKDDEKLFF. The CDR3 DNA follows: TGTGCCTGGAGTCTCCGGGGTCCCCCCAAGGATGATGAAAAACTGTTTTTT.